Presented here are 21 T cell receptor beta chains from one specimen sequenced in a study of blood T cell repertoires in COVID-19. Data came from immunoSEQ multiplex PCR; TCRdb stores just in-frame clones and leaves some out. The table includes some 150,000 clones, about nine tenths detected once. Sequencing used peripheral blood. Receptors originate from a woman aged 45-59 years with acute or convalescent COVID-19.

V usage is TRBV7-5 and J usage is TRBJ1-1; whether TRBD1, the table's D call, matches the DNA was not checked. TRBV7-5 is classified as a pseudogene. The CDR3 is made up of 12 amino acids. CDR3 in amino acids: CVRRHPLPEAFF. DNA of the CDR3: TGTGTCAGAAGACATCCCCTCCCTGAAGCTTTCTTT.

This clone was seen more than once but under ten times. A junction boundary mismatches the germline segment, possibly from a read error. This chain links TRBV11-3 with TRBJ2-1; 10 bases match TRBD1. The CDR3 spans 12 residues. Looked up from germline, CDR1 is SGHNT and CDR2 is YENEEA. The CDR3 coding sequence is TGTGCCAGCAGCTTAGGAGGGACAGGGGCCGTCTTC. Protein product: CASSLGGTGAVF.

The gene calls are TRBV5-6 and TRBJ1-1; the match to TRBD1 covers 7 bases. The germline V gene has CDR1 SGHDT and CDR2 YYEEEE. CDR3 length: 14 residues. Trimming cost V 7 bases and J 7 bases; bases outside gene matches: 13. The CDR3 reads CASLLFRGTVEAFF. The CDR3, as DNA: TGTGCCAGCTTACTCTTTAGGGGGACAGTTGAAGCTTTCTTT.

V usage is TRBV12-3 or TRBV12-4 and J usage is TRBJ1-1; no firm D call. Trimming removed 6 bases at V and 6 bases at J, with 14 bases between. The CDR3 sequence is 13 residues long. CDR3 sequence reads: CASSIDQASEAFF. The CDR3 nucleotides are TGTGCCAGCAGCATAGATCAGGCATCTGAAGCTTTCTTT.

On this clone itself: The sample holds other DNA sequences that translate to the same CDR3. J is TRBJ2-1 and V is TRBV18, with TRBD2 identical over 7 bases. Germline values: CDR1 KGHSH, CDR2 LQKENI. Germline trimming cut 4 bases from V and 0 bases from J; bases unmatched to any gene: 3. This CDR3 has 15 residues. The CDR3 region is CASSLSGFSYNEQFF. In DNA form, the CDR3 reads TGTGCCAGCTCACTTAGCGGGTTCTCCTACAATGAGCAGTTCTTC.

CDR3 nucleotides: TGTGCCAGCAGCCCCTTAGGTTCCGGGGCTAATGAAAAACTGTTTTTT. Protein product: CASSPLGSGANEKLFF. V and J are TRBV14 and TRBJ1-4; D is uncertain. The germline V gene encodes CDR1 SGHDN and CDR2 FVKESK. V lost 4 bases and J 3 bases, leaving 15 bases between the germline ends. This CDR3 region has 16 residues.

The chain employs TRBV19 and TRBJ2-1, with a weak D call TRBD1 (6 bases). In germline, CDR1 is LNHDA, CDR2 SQIVND (reference sequence). V was cut by 7 bases and J by 9 bases, with 19 bases left in between. This CDR3 has 14 residues. CDR3 sequence (DNA): TGTGCCAGTACCCCCCGAGGGGGAATCAGTGAGCAGTTCTTC. This translates into CASTPRGGISEQFF.

The V gene is TRBV6-5, the J gene TRBJ1-1, with a weak D call TRBD1 (6 bases). The CDR3 runs to 14 residues. Germline lookup yields CDR1 MNHEY and CDR2 SVGAGI. Trimming stripped 2 bases from V and 1 base from J, with 8 bases between. The CDR3 bases are TGTGCCAGCAGTTACGGGACACAGAACACTGAAGCTTTCTTT. This gives the protein CASSYGTQNTEAFF.

The genes are TRBV29-1 and TRBJ1-5, with D perhaps matching TRBD1 (6 bases). This CDR3 has 12 residues. Germline V lookup: CDR1 SQVTM, CDR2 ANQGSEA. Trimming stripped 4 bases from V and 7 bases from J, with 11 bases between. The CDR3 reads CSVGGGGQPQHF. The CDR3 bases are TGCAGCGTTGGGGGGGGCGGGCAGCCCCAGCATTTT.

The chain combines TRBV5-1 with TRBJ2-7; TRBD2 aligns across 9 bases. This CDR3 spans 14 amino acids. Looked up from germline, CDR1 is SGHRS and CDR2 is YFSETQ. The V segment lost 2 bases and the J segment 10 bases; nucleotides outside the gene matches: 10. The CDR3 DNA reads TGCGCCAGCAGCTTAGGGCCAGCGGGGGGAAGCCAGTACTTC. This encodes CASSLGPAGGSQYF.

The chain recombines TRBV30 with TRBJ1-1, with a weak D call TRBD1 (5 bases). This CDR3 has 11 residues. V lost 2 bases and J 8 bases, leaving 9 bases between the germline ends. CDR1 GTSNPN and CDR2 SVGIG come from the germline V gene (reference sequence). The CDR3 coding sequence is TGTGCCTGGAGTTACGGGGGGGAAGCTTTCTTT. It yields the protein CAWSYGGEAFF.

The rearrangement joins TRBV30 to TRBJ1-2; D is uncertain. CDR3 length: 12 residues. Germline V gene lookup returns CDR1 GTSNPN and CDR2 SVGIG (reference sequence). Trimming pared 0 bases from V and 8 bases from J, leaving 10 bases between. CDR3 sequence (DNA): TGTGCCTGGAGTGTAAACGGGGTCGGCTACACCTTC. Amino acids: CAWSVNGVGYTF.

The chain carries TRBV30 and TRBJ1-2; D gene uncertain. Between the trimmed V and J ends, which lost 3 bases and 10 bases, there was a span of 18 bases. This CDR3 comprises 13 residues. Germline CDR1 GTSNPN, CDR2 SVGIG (reference sequence). The CDR3 region has the DNA TGTGCCTGGAGGCAGGCAGGAAAATCGGACTACACCTTC. Translation gives CAWRQAGKSDYTF. Filled out from reference TRBV30 and TRBJ1-2, the complete variable domain reads SQTIHQWPATLVQPVGSPLSLECTVEGTSNPNLYWYRQAAGRGLQLLFYSVGIGQISSEVPQNLSASRPQDRQFILSSKKLLLSDSGFYLCAWRQAGKSDYTFGSGTRLTVV.

The V and J genes are TRBV19 and TRBJ2-5, with D possibly being TRBD2 (5 bases). Trimming pared 4 bases from V and 5 bases from J, leaving 11 bases between. CDR3 length equals 13 residues. The germline CDR1 and CDR2 sequences are LNHDA and SQIVND (reference sequence). The CDR3 sequence is CASSRRVGETQYF. CDR3 bases: TGTGCCAGTAGTAGGCGGGTGGGGGAGACCCAGTACTTC.

The chain links TRBV27 to TRBJ1-6, with 9 bases matching TRBD1. Germline loops: CDR1 MNHEY, CDR2 SMNVEV (reference sequence). The CDR3 runs 15 residues. V lost 3 bases and J lost 10; bases outside the gene matches: 7. CDR3 coding DNA: TGTGCCAGCAGTTTTTCCACAGGGGGCAACTCACCCCTCCACTTT. This gives the protein CASSFSTGGNSPLHF.

The chain uses TRBV7-6 and TRBJ1-3, with a weak D call TRBD1 (6 bases). Between the trimmed V and J ends, which lost 5 bases and 0 bases, there was a span of 26 bases. The CDR3 contains 20 residues. Germline-derived CDR1 and CDR2 are SGHVS and FNYEAQ. CDR3 nucleotide sequence: TGTGCCAGCAGCCTCGGAGTCGGGGGGCGCAGCGTGAGCTCTGGAAACACCATATATTTT. Protein: CASSLGVGGRSVSSGNTIYF.

CDR3 residues: CASSARGEQYF. The DNA for the CDR3 is TGTGCCAGCAGCGCCCGGGGCGAGCAGTACTTC. The genes are TRBV9 and TRBJ2-7; D might be TRBD2 (5 bases). Germline V gives CDR1 SGDLS, CDR2 YYNGEE. This CDR3 region has 11 residues. V was pared by 3 bases and J by 6 bases, with 7 bases between.

This clone was detected only once. The genes are TRBV6-2 or TRBV6-3 and TRBJ1-5, with no clear D. Germline assignment: CDR1 MNHEY and CDR2 SVGEGT. V lost 5 bases and J lost 0, with 11 bases in between. This CDR3 has 15 amino acids. In DNA, the CDR3 is TGTGCCAGCAGTAAGCCGGGGTATAGCAATCAGCCCCAGCATTTT. Its protein is CASSKPGYSNQPQHF.

The chain couples TRBV29-1 to TRBJ1-2; TRBD1 matches at 7 bases. CDR1 SQVTM and CDR2 ANQGSEA come from the germline V gene. V shed 6 bases and J 4 bases; nucleotides not matched to a gene: 8. The CDR3 extends over 13 amino acids. In nucleotides, the CDR3 is TGCAGCGTCTCGACAGGGTGGGGCTATGGCTACACCTTC. Amino acids: CSVSTGWGYGYTF.

The chain has TRBV4-3 and TRBJ2-1; 8 nucleotides line up with TRBD2. This CDR3 has 15 residues. V shed 1 base, J shed 3 bases, and the junction held 2 bases outside the gene matches. Germline V gene sequence: CDR1 LGHNA, CDR2 YSLEER. Written as DNA, the CDR3 is TGCGCCAGCAGCCAAGTACTAGCGGTCTACAATGAGCAGTTCTTC. This translates into CASSQVLAVYNEQFF.

Points on this clone: Other DNA sequences in this sample translate to the same CDR3. The chain is built from TRBV11-2 and TRBJ1-4; D is unresolved. Germline CDR1 and CDR2: SGHAT and FQNNGV. The CDR3 extends over 13 amino acids. Trimming pared 1 base from V and 6 bases from J, leaving 6 bases between. This CDR3 reads CASSLAGDEKLFF. As DNA, the CDR3 is TGTGCCAGCAGCTTAGCTGGAGATGAAAAACTGTTTTTT.